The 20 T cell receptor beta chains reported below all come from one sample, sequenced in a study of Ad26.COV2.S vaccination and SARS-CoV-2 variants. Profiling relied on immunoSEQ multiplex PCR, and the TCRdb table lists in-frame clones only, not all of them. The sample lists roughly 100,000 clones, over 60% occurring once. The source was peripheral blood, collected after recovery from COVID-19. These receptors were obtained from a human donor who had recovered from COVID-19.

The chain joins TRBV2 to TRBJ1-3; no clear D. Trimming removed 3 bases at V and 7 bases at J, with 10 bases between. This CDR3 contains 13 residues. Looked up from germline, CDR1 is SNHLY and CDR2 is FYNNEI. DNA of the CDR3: TGTGCCAGCAGTGAGTCTCTGGTGAACACCATATATTTT. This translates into CASSESLVNTIYF.

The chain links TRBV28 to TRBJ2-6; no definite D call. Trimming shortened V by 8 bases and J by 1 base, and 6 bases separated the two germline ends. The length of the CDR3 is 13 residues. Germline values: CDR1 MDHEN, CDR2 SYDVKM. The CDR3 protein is CASLVSGANVLTF. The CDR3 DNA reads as TGTGCCAGCCTCGTGTCTGGGGCCAACGTCCTGACTTTC.

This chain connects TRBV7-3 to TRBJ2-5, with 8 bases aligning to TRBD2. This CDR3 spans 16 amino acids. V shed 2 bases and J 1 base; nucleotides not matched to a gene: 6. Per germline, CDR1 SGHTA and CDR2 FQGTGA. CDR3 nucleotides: TGTGCCAGCAGCTTATTAGGCGGGGGGCTCCAAGAGACCCAGTACTTC. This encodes CASSLLGGGLQETQYF.

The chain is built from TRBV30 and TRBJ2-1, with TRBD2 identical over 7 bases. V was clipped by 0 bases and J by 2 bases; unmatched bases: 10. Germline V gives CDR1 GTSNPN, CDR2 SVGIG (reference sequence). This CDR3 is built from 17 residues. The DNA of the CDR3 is TGTGCCTGGAGTGTGGCACGGGGGGACCTTGCCTACAATGAGCAGTTCTTC. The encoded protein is CAWSVARGDLAYNEQFF.

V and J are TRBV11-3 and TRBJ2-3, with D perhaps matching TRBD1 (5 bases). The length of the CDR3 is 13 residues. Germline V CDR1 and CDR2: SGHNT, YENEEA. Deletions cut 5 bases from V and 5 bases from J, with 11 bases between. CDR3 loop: CASSLHRLDTQYF. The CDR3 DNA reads TGTGCCAGCAGCCTTCACAGGCTAGATACGCAGTATTTT.

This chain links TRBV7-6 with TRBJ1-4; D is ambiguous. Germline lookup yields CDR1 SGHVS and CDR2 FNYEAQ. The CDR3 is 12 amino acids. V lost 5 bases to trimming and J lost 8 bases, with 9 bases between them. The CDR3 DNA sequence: TGTGCCAGCAGCAACCCTCGGGAAAAACTGTTTTTT. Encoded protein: CASSNPREKLFF.

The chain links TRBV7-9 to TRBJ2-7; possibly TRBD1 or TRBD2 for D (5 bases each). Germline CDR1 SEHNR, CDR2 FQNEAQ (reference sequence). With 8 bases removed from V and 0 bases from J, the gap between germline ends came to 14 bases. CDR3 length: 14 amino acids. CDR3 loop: CASQGRGASYEQYF. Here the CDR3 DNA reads TGTGCCAGCCAGGGACGGGGAGCCTCCTACGAGCAGTACTTC. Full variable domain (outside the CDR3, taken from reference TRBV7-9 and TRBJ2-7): DTGVSQNPRHKITKRGQNVTFRCDPISEHNRLYWYRQTLGQGPEFLTYFQNEAQLEKSRLLSDRFSAERPKGSFSTLEIQRTEQGDSAMYLCASQGRGASYEQYFGPGTRLTVT.

The CDR3 nucleotides read TGTGCCAGCTCGCTACAGGGCCCCCAAGAGACCCAGTACTTC. Translation: CASSLQGPQETQYF. This chain connects TRBV18 to TRBJ2-5, with a possible D match to TRBD1 (6 bases). Between the trimmed V and J ends, which lost 6 bases and 1 base, there was a span of 12 bases. The CDR3 has 14 residues. The germline CDR1 and CDR2 sequences are KGHSH and LQKENI.

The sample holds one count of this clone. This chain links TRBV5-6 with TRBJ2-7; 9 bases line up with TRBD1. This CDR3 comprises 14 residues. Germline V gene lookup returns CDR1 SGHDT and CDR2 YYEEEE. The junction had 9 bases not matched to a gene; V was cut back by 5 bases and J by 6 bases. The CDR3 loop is CASRRQGGAFEQYF. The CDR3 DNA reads TGTGCCAGCAGACGACAGGGGGGTGCATTCGAGCAGTACTTC.

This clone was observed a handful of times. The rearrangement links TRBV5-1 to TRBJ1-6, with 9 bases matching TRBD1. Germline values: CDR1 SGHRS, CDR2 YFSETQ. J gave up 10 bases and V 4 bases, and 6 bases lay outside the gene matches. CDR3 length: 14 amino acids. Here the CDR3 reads CASSLGQGSSPLHF. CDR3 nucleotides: TGCGCCAGCAGCCTGGGACAGGGTTCCTCACCCCTCCACTTT. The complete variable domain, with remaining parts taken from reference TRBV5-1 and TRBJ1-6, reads KAGVTQTPRYLIKTRGQQVTLSCSPISGHRSVSWYQQTPGQGLQFLFEYFSETQRNKGNFPGRFSGRQFSNSRSEMNVSTLELGDSALYLCASSLGQGSSPLHFGNGTRLTVT.

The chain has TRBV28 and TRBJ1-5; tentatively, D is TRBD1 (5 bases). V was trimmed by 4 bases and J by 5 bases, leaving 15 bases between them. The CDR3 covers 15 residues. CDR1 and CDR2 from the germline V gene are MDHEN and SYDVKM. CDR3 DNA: TGTGCCAGCAGTTCCGGGACTACGTTCGATCAGCCCCAGCATTTT. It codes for CASSSGTTFDQPQHF.

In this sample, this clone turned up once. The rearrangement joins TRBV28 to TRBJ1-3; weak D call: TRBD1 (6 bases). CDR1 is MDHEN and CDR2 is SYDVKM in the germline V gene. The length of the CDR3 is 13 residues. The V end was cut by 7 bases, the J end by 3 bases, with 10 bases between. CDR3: CASIRGSGNTIYF. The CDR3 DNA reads TGTGCCAGCATTAGGGGGAGTGGAAACACCATATATTTT.

The CDR3 DNA is TGTGCCAGCAGTCATAGGGACAGGGGCGATACGCAGTATTTT. The encoded protein is CASSHRDRGDTQYF. The genes are TRBV3-1 (or the pseudogene TRBV3-2) and TRBJ2-3, with 10 bases that match TRBD1. V gave up 6 bases and J gave up 6 bases; unmatched junction bases: 6. Germline values: CDR1 LGHDT, CDR2 YNNKEL (reference sequence). The CDR3 covers 14 residues.

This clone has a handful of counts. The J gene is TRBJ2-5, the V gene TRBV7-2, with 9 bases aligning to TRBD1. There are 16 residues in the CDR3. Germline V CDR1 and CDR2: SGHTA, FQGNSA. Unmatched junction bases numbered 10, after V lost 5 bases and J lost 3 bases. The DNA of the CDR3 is TGTGCCAGCAGCCCGTTCGGACAGGGGACTAAAGAGACCCAGTACTTC. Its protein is CASSPFGQGTKETQYF.

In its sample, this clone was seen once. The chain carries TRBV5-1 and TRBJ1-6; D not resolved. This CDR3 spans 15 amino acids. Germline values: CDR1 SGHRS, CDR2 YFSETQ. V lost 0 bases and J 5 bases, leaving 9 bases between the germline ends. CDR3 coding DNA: TGCGCCAGCAGCTTGGACTCAGCGGATAATTCACCCCTCCACTTT. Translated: CASSLDSADNSPLHF.

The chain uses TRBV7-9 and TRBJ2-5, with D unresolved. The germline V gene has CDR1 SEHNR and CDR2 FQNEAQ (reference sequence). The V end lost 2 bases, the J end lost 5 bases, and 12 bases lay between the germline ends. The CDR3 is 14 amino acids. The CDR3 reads CASSLIPDRETQYF. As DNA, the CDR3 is TGTGCCAGCAGCTTAATTCCCGATCGGGAGACCCAGTACTTC.

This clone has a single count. The CDR3 sequence: CASSERNTQSYGYTF. For the CDR3, the DNA is TGTGCCAGCAGTGAACGTAACACCCAGTCCTATGGCTACACCTTC. The chain is built from TRBV6-1 and TRBJ1-2; D remains unclear. This CDR3 is 15 amino acids long. The V gene's germline CDR1 is MNHNS and CDR2 SASEGT. V was clipped by 2 bases and J by 4 bases, with 14 bases between them.

The DNA of the CDR3 is TGCAGCGTTGCGGTCAATGGAAACACCATATATTTT. It translates to CSVAVNGNTIYF. V usage is TRBV29-1 and J usage is TRBJ1-3; D unresolved. The V end lost 4 bases, the J end lost 3 bases, and 7 bases lay between the germline ends. CDR1 and CDR2 (germline): SQVTM, ANQGSEA. The CDR3 length is 12 residues. Complete variable domain (other parts from reference TRBV29-1 and TRBJ1-3): SAVISQKPSRDICQRGTSLTIQCQVDSQVTMMFWYRQQPGQSLTLIATANQGSEATYESGFVIDKFPISRPNLTFSTLTVSNMSPEDSSIYLCSVAVNGNTIYFGEGSWLTVV.

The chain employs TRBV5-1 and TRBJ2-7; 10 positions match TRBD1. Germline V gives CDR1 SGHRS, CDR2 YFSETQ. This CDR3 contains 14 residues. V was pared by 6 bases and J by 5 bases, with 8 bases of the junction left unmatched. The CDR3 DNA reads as TGCGCCAGCACAGACCGACAGGGGGCTGACGAGCAGTACTTC. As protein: CASTDRQGADEQYF.

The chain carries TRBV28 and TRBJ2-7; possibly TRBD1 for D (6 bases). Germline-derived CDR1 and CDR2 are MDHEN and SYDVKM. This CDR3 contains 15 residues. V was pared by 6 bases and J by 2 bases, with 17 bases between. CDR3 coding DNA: TGTGCCAGCAGGGGGTCCCGGGACATCCCCTACGAGCAGTACTTC. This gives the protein CASRGSRDIPYEQYF.